This entry concerns a single T cell receptor beta chain. This sample is drawn from a study of blood T cells in healthy people across ages. Alongside a J-beta primer mix, a sample-barcoded 5' primer served in a second PCR lasting roughly 6 to 11 cycles. Each of the cDNA molecules was tagged by a template-switch adaptor with 12 random nucleotides. TCRdb re-derived calls from the 5' RACE reads in MiXCR, one entry per CDR3 protein. The repertoire has roughly 900,000 distinct CDR3 sequences, 40% to 60% of them found once; the top ten carry about an eighth. The sequenced sample consisted of blood. The origin of this receptor is a man aged 25-45 years in good health.

Here the CDR3 DNA reads TGTGCCAGCAGCTTGGTCACAGCTAACTATGGCTACACCTTC. Its translation is CASSLVTANYGYTF. The rearrangement joins TRBV5-8 to TRBJ1-2; no reliable D call. The CDR3 spans 14 residues. The germline V and J ends were trimmed by 0 bases and 0 bases, with 6 bases remaining between them. The germline CDR1 and CDR2 sequences are SGHTS and YDEGEE.